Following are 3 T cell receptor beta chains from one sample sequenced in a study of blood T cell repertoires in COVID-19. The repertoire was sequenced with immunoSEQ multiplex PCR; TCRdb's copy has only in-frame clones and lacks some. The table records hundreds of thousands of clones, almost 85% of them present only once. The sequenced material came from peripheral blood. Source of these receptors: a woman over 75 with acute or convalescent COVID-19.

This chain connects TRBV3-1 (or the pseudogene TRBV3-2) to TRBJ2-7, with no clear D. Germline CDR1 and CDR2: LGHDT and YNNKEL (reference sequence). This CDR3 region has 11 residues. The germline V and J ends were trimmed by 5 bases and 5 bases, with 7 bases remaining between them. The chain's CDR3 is CASSERDEQYF. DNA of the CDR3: TGTGCCAGCAGCGAACGAGACGAGCAGTACTTC.

In nucleotides, the CDR3 is TGTGCCATCAGTGAGGGACAGGGAAAAATGGACGAGCAGTACTTC. Its protein product is CAISEGQGKMDEQYF. This chain connects TRBV10-3 to TRBJ2-7, with 8 bases fitting TRBD1. This CDR3 contains 15 residues. Germline values: CDR1 ENHRY, CDR2 SYGVKD. The ends lost 2 bases at V and 5 bases at J; junction bases unmatched: 8.

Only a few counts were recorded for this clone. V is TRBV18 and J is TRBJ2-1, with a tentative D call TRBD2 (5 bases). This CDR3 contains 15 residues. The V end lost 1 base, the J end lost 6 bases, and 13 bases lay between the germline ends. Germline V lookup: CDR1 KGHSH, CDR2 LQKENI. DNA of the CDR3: TGTGCCAGCTCACCACGCCTAGCTACCTCCAATGAGCAGTTCTTC. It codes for CASSPRLATSNEQFF.